This TCR beta chain appears in the sequencing data of a study of Siglec-9 on CD8 T cells in melanoma (dated by TCRdb to between 2018 and 2021). Regarding the complete study: Siglec-9 expression on CD8+ T cells and the role of Siglec-9 in regulating T cells in the melanoma tumor microenvironment were investigated in the study. Summary of the overall study and its limitations: An effector memory CD8+ T-cell subset that appeared to accumulate within melanoma tumors was reported to be marked and regulated by Siglec-9.

Looking up the germline V gene (reference sequence) yields CDR1 MNHEY and CDR2 SMNVEV. Taken from cysteine to phenylalanine, the CDR3 has 17 residues. Only CDR3 DNA is held: 51 bases, read in frame from base 1. To prepare the library, the immunoSEQ multiplex PCR assay was applied. TCRdb stores this immuneACCESS table with in-frame sequences only. Part of the clones is absent; in the studies checked, under half of the shortfall reflects unresolved V genes, and no reason is known for the rest. The sample yields 29,000 or so clones; around three quarters were counted once. Clones ranked in the top ten supply roughly 6.3% of the sample. This clone was seen only a few times. What this receptor recognizes is not known. At one end the junction does not follow the germline gene, possibly because of a read error.

The chain couples TRBV27 to TRBJ1-5; 11 bases in the middle match TRBD1. Sequencing used Siglec-9- CD8+ T cells sorted from blood. What this sample's cell subset or site label stands for: CD8 T cells lacking Siglec-9. The receptor was isolated from a human donor in good health. This receptor has the CDR3 CASSLSGDRGSNQPQHF. The DNA sequence is as follows: TGTGCCAGTAGTTTATCAGGGGACAGGGGGAGCAATCAGCCCCAGCATTTT.